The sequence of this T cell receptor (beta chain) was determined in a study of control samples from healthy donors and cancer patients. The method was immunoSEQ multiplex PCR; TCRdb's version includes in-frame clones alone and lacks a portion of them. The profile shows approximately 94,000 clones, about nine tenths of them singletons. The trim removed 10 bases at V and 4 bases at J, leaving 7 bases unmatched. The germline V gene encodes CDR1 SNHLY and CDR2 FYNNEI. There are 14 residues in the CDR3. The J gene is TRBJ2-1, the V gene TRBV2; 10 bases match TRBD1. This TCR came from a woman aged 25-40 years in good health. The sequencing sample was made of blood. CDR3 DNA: TGTGCCATCCCCCGGGACAGGGGATACAATGAGCAGTTCTTC. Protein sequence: CAIPRDRGYNEQFF.